The rows below give T cell receptor beta chains drawn from one sample of a study of T cells after yellow fever vaccination. Using its own MiXCR run on the 5' RACE reads, TCRdb lists one record per CDR3 protein. The repertoire has almost 600,000 distinct CDR3 sequences, approximately 12% of them found once; the top ten carry 11% to 15%. The sequencing here drew on PBMCs, taken on the day of the yellow fever booster vaccination. The origin of the receptors is a man aged 25 to 45 who received the YFV17D yellow fever vaccine. CDR3s include the opening cysteine and the closing phenylalanine or tryptophan. The D gene is left open where the match is weak. A clone size is listed for some rows: how often the clone was seen (once, few, many), or a class if it is expanded.

clone_size d_call j_call v_call cdr3_aa cdr3_nt
. . TRBJ2-7 TRBV20-1 CSASRGANYEQYF TGCAGTGCTAGTCGGGGGGCTAATTACGAGCAGTACTTC
. . TRBJ2-3 TRBV10-3 CAISKGGLGTDTQYF TGTGCCATCAGCAAAGGGGGACTCGGCACAGATACGCAGTATTTT
few . TRBJ1-4 TRBV30 CAWSVLGEGSEKLFF TGTGCCTGGAGTGTACTCGGGGAGGGAAGTGAAAAACTGTTTTTT
few TRBD2 TRBJ2-1 TRBV4-1 CASSYVAGGNEQFF TGCGCCAGCAGCTACGTAGCGGGAGGGAATGAGCAGTTCTTC
. TRBD1 TRBJ2-2 TRBV12-3/TRBV12-4 CASRGQGTVGELFF TGTGCCAGCAGGGGACAGGGTACCGTCGGGGAGCTGTTTTTT
few . TRBJ2-1 TRBV12-3/TRBV12-4 CASSGRDSRQGQFF TGTGCCAGCAGTGGGAGGGACAGCCGCCAGGGGCAGTTCTTC
. . TRBJ2-6 TRBV7-2 CASSLAPLQGSRANVLTF TGTGCCAGCAGCTTAGCACCGCTACAGGGTTCTAGGGCCAACGTCCTGACTTTC
many . TRBJ2-7 TRBV29-1 CSVLSGRKSYEQYF TGCAGCGTTTTAAGTGGGAGGAAATCCTACGAGCAGTACTTC
few . TRBJ2-5 TRBV10-3 CAASEGRPETQYF TGTGCCGCCTCCGAGGGGAGACCGGAGACCCAGTACTTC
. . TRBJ2-2 TRBV12-3/TRBV12-4 CASSRAAGSGELFF TGTGCCAGCAGCCGAGCGGCAGGGTCCGGGGAGCTGTTTTTT
few . TRBJ2-1 TRBV5-1 CASKVLVGSYNEQFF TGCGCCAGCAAAGTCCTCGTGGGCTCCTACAATGAGCAGTTCTTC
few . TRBJ2-3 TRBV25-1 CASSDFYSFTDTQYF TGTGCCAGCAGTGATTTCTACTCTTTCACAGATACGCAGTATTTT
few TRBD2 TRBJ2-7 TRBV5-1 CASSLPPTSGASYEQYF TGCGCCAGCAGCTTGCCCCCTACTAGCGGGGCCTCCTACGAGCAGTACTTC